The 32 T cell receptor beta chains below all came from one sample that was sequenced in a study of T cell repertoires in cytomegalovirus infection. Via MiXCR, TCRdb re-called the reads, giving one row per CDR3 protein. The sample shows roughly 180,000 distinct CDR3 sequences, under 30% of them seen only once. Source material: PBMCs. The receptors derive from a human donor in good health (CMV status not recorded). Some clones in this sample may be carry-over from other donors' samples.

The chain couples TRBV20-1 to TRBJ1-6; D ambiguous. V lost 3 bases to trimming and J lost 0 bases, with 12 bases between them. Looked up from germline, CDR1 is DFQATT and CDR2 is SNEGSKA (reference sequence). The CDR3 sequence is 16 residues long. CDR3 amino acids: CSARERVGSYNSPLHF. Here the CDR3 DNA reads TGCAGTGCTAGGGAGCGAGTCGGCTCCTATAATTCACCCCTCCACTTT.

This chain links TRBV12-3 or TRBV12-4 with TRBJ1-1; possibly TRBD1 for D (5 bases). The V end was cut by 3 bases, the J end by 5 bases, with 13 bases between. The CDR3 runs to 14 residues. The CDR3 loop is CASSFQGKGTEAFF. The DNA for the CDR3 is TGTGCCAGCAGTTTTCAGGGCAAGGGGACTGAAGCTTTCTTT.

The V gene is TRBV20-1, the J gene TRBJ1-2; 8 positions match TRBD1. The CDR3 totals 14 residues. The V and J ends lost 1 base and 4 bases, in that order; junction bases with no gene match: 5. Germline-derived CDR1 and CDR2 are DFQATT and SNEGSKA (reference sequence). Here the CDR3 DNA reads TGCAGTGCTAGAGCACAGGGGGAGGGCTATGGCTACACCTTC. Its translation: CSARAQGEGYGYTF.

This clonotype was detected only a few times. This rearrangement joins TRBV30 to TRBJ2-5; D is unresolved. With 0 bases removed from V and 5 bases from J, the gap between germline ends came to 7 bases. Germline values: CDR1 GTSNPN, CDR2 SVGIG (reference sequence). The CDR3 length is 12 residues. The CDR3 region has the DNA TGTGCCTGGAGTGTAACTGGGGAGACCCAGTACTTC. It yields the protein CAWSVTGETQYF.

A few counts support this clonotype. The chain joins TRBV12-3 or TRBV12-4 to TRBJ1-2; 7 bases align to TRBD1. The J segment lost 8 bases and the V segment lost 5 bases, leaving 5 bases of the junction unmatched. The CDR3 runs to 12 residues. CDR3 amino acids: CASSAGGRGYTF. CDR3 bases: TGTGCCAGCAGTGCAGGGGGAAGAGGCTACACCTTC.

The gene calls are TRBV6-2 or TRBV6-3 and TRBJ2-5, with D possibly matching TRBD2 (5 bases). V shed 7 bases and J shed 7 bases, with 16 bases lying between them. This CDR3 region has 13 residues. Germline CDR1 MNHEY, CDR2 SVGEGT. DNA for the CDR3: TGTGCCAGCACCGAAACTAGTGACGGGACCCAGTACTTC. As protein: CASTETSDGTQYF.

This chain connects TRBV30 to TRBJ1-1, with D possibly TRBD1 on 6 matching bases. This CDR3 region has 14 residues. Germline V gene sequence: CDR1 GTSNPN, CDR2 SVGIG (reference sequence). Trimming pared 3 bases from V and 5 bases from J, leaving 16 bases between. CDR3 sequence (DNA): TGTGCCTGGAGCGAGAGGGGGGTTTGGACTGAAGCTTTCTTT. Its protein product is CAWSERGVWTEAFF.

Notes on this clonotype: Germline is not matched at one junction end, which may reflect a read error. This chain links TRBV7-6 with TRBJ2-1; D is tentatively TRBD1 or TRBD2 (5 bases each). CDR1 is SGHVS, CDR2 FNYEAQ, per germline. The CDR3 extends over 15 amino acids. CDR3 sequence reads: CDSSPGTSSYNEQFF. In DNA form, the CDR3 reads TGTGACAGCAGCCCCGGGACCAGCTCCTACAATGAGCAGTTCTTC.

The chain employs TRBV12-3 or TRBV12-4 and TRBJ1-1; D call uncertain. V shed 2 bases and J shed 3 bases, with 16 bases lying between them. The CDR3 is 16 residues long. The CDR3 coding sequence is TGTGCCAGCAGTTTAATAAGGGATCCGACTCACACTGAAGCTTTCTTT. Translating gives CASSLIRDPTHTEAFF.

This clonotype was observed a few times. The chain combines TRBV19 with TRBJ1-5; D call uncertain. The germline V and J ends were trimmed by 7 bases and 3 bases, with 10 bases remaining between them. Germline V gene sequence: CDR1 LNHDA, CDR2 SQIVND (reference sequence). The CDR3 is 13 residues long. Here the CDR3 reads CASTDSINQPQHF. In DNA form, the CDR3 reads TGTGCCAGTACCGATTCCATCAATCAGCCCCAGCATTTT.

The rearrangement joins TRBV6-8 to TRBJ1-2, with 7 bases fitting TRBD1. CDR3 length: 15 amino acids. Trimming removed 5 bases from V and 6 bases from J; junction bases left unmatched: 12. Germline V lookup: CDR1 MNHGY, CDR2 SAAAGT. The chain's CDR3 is CASSPAFDREHGYTF. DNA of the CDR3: TGTGCCAGCAGTCCCGCATTCGACAGGGAACATGGCTACACCTTC.

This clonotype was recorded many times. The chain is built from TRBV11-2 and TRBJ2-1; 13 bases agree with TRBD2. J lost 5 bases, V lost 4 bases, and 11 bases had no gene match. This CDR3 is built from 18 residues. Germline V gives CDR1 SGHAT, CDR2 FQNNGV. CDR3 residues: CASSSPGLAGRPHNEQFF. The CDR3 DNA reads TGTGCCAGCAGCTCCCCGGGACTAGCGGGGAGGCCCCACAATGAGCAGTTCTTC.

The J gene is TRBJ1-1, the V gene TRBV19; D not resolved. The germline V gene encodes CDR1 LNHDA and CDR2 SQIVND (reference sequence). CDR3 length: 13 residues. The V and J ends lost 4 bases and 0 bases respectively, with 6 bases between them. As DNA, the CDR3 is TGTGCCAGTAGTACCTCAGTGAACACTGAAGCTTTCTTT. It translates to CASSTSVNTEAFF.

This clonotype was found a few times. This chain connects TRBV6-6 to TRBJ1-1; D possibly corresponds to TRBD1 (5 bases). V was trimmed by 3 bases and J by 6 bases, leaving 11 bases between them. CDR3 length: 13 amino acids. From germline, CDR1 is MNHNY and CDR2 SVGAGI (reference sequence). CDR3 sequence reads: CASSYTGEAEAFF. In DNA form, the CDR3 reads TGTGCCAGCAGTTATACGGGGGAGGCTGAAGCTTTCTTT.

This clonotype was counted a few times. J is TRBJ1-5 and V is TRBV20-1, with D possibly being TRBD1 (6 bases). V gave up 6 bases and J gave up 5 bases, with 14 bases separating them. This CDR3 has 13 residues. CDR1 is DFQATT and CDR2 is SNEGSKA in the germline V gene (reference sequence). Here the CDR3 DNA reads TGCAGTGCCTCAGAGGGGGGGGATCAGCCCCAGCATTTT. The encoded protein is CSASEGGDQPQHF.

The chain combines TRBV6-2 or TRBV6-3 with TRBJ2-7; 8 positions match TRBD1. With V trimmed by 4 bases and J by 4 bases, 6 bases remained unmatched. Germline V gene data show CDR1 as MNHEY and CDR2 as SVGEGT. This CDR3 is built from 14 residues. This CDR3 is CASSLDRVRYEQYF. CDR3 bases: TGTGCCAGCAGTTTGGACAGGGTGAGGTACGAGCAGTACTTC.

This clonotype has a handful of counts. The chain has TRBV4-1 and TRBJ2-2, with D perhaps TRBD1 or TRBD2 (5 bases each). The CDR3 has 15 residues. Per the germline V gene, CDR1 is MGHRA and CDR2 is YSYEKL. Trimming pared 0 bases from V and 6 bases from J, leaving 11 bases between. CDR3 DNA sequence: TGCGCCAGCAGCCAAGACGAGGGCAGGGCCGGGGAGCTGTTTTTT. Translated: CASSQDEGRAGELFF.

CDR3 residues: CASSRDYRETEAFF. CDR3 in DNA: TGTGCCAGCAGCCGAGATTACAGGGAGACTGAAGCTTTCTTT. V gene TRBV7-6 combines with J gene TRBJ1-1, with D possibly being TRBD1 (6 bases). V was pared by 5 bases and J by 5 bases, with 15 bases between. The CDR3 is made up of 14 amino acids. Germline V lookup: CDR1 SGHVS, CDR2 FNYEAQ.

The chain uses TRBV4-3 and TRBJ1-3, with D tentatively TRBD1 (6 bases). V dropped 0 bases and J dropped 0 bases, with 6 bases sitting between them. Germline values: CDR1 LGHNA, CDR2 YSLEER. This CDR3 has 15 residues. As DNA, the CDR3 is TGCGCCAGCAGCCAAGAGGGGGCCTCTGGAAACACCATATATTTT. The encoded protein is CASSQEGASGNTIYF.

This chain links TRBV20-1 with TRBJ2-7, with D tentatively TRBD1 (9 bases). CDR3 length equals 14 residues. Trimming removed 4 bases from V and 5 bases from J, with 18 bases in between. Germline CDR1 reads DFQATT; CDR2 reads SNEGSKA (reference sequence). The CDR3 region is CSAIAGQGLDEQYF. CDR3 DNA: TGCAGTGCTATAGCGGGACAGGGTCTCGACGAGCAGTACTTC.

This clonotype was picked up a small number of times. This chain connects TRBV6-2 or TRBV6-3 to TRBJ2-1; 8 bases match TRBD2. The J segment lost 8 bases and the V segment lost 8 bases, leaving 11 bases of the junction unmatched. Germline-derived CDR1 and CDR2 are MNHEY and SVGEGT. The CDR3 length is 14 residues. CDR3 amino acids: CASARSGGADEQFF. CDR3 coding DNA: TGTGCCAGCGCCCGATCGGGGGGGGCGGATGAGCAGTTCTTC.

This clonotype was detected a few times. This CDR3 reads CASRNDGMNTEAFF. The CDR3, as DNA: TGTGCCAGCAGGAACGATGGAATGAACACTGAAGCTTTCTTT. The gene calls are TRBV12-3 or TRBV12-4 and TRBJ1-1, with unresolved D. The germline V and J ends were trimmed by 6 bases and 0 bases, with 11 bases remaining between them. CDR3 length: 14 amino acids.

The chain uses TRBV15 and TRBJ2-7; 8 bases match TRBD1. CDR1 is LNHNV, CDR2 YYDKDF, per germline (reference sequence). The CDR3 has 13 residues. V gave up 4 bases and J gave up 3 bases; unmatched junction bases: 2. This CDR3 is CATSIDRGYEQYF. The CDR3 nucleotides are TGTGCCACCAGCATCGACAGGGGCTACGAGCAGTACTTC.

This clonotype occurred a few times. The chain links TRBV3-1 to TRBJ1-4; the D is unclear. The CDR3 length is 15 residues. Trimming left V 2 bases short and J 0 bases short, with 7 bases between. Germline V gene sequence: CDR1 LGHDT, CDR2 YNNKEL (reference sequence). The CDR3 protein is CASSQKSPTNEKLFF. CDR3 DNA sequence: TGTGCCAGCAGCCAAAAATCACCAACTAATGAAAAACTGTTTTTT.

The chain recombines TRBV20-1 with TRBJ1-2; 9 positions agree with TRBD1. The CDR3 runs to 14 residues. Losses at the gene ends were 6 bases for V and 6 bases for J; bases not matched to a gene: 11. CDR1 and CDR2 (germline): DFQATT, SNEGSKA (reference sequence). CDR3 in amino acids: CSARDRASLDGYTF. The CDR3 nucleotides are TGCAGTGCCCGGGACAGGGCTTCATTGGATGGCTACACCTTC.

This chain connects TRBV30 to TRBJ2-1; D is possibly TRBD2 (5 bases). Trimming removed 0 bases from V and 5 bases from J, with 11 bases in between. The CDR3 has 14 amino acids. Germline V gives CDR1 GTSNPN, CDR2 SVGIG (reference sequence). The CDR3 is CAWSVRSGDNEQFF. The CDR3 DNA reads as TGTGCCTGGAGTGTACGGTCCGGGGACAATGAGCAGTTCTTC. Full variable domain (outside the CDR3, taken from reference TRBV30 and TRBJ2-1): SQTIHQWPATLVQPVGSPLSLECTVEGTSNPNLYWYRQAAGRGLQLLFYSVGIGQISSEVPQNLSASRPQDRQFILSSKKLLLSDSGFYLCAWSVRSGDNEQFFGPGTRLTVL.

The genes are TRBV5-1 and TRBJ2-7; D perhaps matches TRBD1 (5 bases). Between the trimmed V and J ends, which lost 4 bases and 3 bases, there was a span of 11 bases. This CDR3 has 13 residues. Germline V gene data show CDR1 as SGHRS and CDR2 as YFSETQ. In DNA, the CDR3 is TGCGCCAGCAGCAAGGACACGCTCTACGAGCAGTACTTC. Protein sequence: CASSKDTLYEQYF.

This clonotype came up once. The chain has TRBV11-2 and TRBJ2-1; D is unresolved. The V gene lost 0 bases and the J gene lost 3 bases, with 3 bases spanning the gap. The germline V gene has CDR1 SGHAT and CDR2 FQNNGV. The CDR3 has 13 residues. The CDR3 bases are TGTGCCAGCAGCTTAGATATCTACAATGAGCAGTTCTTC. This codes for CASSLDIYNEQFF.

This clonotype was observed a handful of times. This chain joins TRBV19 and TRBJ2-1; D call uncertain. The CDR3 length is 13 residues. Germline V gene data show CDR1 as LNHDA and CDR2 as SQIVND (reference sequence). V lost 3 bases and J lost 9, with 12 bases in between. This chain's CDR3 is CASSIQIDAEQFF. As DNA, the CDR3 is TGTGCCAGTAGTATCCAAATAGATGCTGAGCAGTTCTTC.

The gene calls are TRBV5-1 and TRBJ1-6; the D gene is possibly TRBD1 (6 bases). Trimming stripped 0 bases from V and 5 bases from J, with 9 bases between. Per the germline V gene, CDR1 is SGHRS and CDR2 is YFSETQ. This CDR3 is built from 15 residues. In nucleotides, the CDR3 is TGCGCCAGCAGCTTGGAGGCAGGGGATAATTCACCCCTCCACTTT. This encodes CASSLEAGDNSPLHF.

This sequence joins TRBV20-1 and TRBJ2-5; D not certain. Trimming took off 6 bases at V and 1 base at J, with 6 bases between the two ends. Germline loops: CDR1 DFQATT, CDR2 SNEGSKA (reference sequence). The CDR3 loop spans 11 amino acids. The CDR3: CSAPLQETQYF. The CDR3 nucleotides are TGCAGTGCACCGCTCCAAGAGACCCAGTACTTC.

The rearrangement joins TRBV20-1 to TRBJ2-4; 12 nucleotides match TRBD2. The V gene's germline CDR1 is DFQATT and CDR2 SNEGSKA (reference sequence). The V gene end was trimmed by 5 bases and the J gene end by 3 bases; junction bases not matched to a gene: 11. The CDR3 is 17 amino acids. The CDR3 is CSAYPSGGAPGKNIQYF. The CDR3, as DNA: TGCAGTGCTTACCCTAGCGGGGGGGCCCCGGGCAAAAACATTCAGTACTTC.